These 12 T cell receptor beta chains were sequenced from one sample in a study of cytomegalovirus exposure and HLA in healthy donors. Method: immunoSEQ multiplex PCR; TCRdb's copy keeps in-frame clones and lacks some. The sample shows approximately 150,000 clones, around nine tenths of them seen only once. The source material was PBMCs. The origin of the receptors is a woman under 30 in good health and CMV-seropositive.

The CDR3 DNA follows: TGTGCCAGCAGCTTAGGGGGTAGCGGGGCCAACGTCCTGACTTTC. Protein: CASSLGGSGANVLTF. The chain carries TRBV5-4 and TRBJ2-6; D possibly corresponds to TRBD1 (6 bases). The CDR3 totals 15 residues. The ends were cut back, 2 bases at V and 4 bases at J, with 10 bases in the middle. The germline gives CDR1 SGHNT, CDR2 YYREEE (reference sequence).

The chain links TRBV5-1 to TRBJ1-1; D unclear. V lost 0 bases and J lost 2, with 8 bases in between. There are 14 residues in the CDR3. The germline CDR1 and CDR2 sequences are SGHRS and YFSETQ. The CDR3 here is CASSLDVANTEAFF. The CDR3, as DNA: TGCGCCAGCAGCTTGGACGTAGCCAACACTGAAGCTTTCTTT. Supplemented by reference TRBV5-1 and TRBJ1-1, the full variable domain reads KAGVTQTPRYLIKTRGQQVTLSCSPISGHRSVSWYQQTPGQGLQFLFEYFSETQRNKGNFPGRFSGRQFSNSRSEMNVSTLELGDSALYLCASSLDVANTEAFFGQGTRLTVV.

The rearrangement joins TRBV5-1 to TRBJ2-1; TRBD1 matches at 8 bases. Trimming removed 4 bases from V and 8 bases from J; junction bases left unmatched: 8. The V gene's germline CDR1 is SGHRS and CDR2 YFSETQ. This CDR3 is 14 amino acids long. CDR3 protein: CASSRDRLVDEQFF. The CDR3 DNA reads as TGCGCCAGCAGCCGGGACAGGTTAGTGGATGAGCAGTTCTTC.

The chain is built from TRBV4-1 and TRBJ2-7; TRBD2 agrees at 7 bases. Germline trimming cut 4 bases from V and 7 bases from J; bases unmatched to any gene: 13. The CDR3 consists of 15 residues. Germline V gene lookup returns CDR1 MGHRA and CDR2 YSYEKL. CDR3 in DNA: TGCGCCAGCAGCCCCCGACTAGCCTTACCGGGGGAGCAGTACTTC. It is translated as CASSPRLALPGEQYF.

The chain couples TRBV29-1 to TRBJ1-3; D is uncertain. Germline V gene lookup returns CDR1 SQVTM and CDR2 ANQGSEA. CDR3 length equals 13 residues. V was clipped by 3 bases and J by 5 bases, with 11 bases between them. The CDR3 protein is CSVEDPGRNTIYF. In DNA, the CDR3 is TGCAGCGTTGAGGATCCAGGCCGAAACACCATATATTTT.

The rearrangement uses TRBV5-4 and TRBJ2-5; the match to TRBD1 covers 8 bases. The CDR3 contains 15 residues. CDR1 and CDR2 (germline): SGHNT, YYREEE (reference sequence). Unmatched junction bases numbered 6, after V lost 1 base and J lost 4 bases. CDR3 sequence reads: CASSLIRQGIETQYF. The CDR3, as DNA: TGTGCCAGCAGCTTGATCAGACAGGGGATAGAGACCCAGTACTTC.

The rearrangement uses TRBV4-3 and TRBJ2-3; TRBD1 is a possible D gene (6 bases). This CDR3 region has 14 residues. V was cut by 4 bases and J by 2 bases, with 10 bases left in between. Germline CDR1 and CDR2: LGHNA and YSLEER. The CDR3 spells CASSLEGVTDTQYF. The CDR3 DNA reads TGCGCCAGCAGCCTCGAGGGGGTCACAGATACGCAGTATTTT.

The V call is TRBV7-8, the J call TRBJ1-3, with unresolved D. Germline CDR1 and CDR2: SGHVS and FQNEAQ. V was cut by 1 base and J by 2 bases, with 18 bases left in between. The length of the CDR3 is 18 residues. CDR3 sequence reads: CASSLVEGGEVPGNTIYF. CDR3 bases: TGTGCCAGCAGCTTAGTCGAGGGCGGGGAGGTACCTGGAAACACCATATATTTT.

The chain joins TRBV19 to TRBJ1-1; a weak D match, TRBD1 (5 bases). Germline CDR1 is LNHDA and CDR2 is SQIVND (reference sequence). V lost 3 bases to trimming and J lost 8 bases, with 7 bases between them. The CDR3 has 11 amino acids. CDR3 protein: CASSIGAEAFF. In DNA, the CDR3 is TGTGCCAGTAGTATTGGGGCCGAAGCTTTCTTT.

The V gene is TRBV7-9, the J gene TRBJ1-2; maybe TRBD1 (5 bases). V was pared by 3 bases and J by 4 bases, with 12 bases between. Germline CDR1 is SEHNR and CDR2 is FQNEAQ (reference sequence). This CDR3 is built from 14 residues. The CDR3 spells CASSLGQAFYGYTF. As DNA, the CDR3 is TGTGCCAGCAGCTTGGGGCAGGCTTTCTATGGCTACACCTTC. The full variable domain, rest sourced from reference TRBV7-9 and TRBJ1-2, is DTGVSQNPRHKITKRGQNVTFRCDPISEHNRLYWYRQTLGQGPEFLTYFQNEAQLEKSRLLSDRFSAERPKGSFSTLEIQRTEQGDSAMYLCASSLGQAFYGYTFGSGTRLTVV.

J is TRBJ2-1 and V is TRBV2, with D possibly matching TRBD2 (6 bases). V shed 3 bases and J shed 6 bases, with 9 bases lying between them. Germline CDR1 and CDR2: SNHLY and FYNNEI. The CDR3 totals 13 residues. CDR3 loop: CASSERELNEQFF. In DNA form, the CDR3 reads TGTGCCAGCAGTGAGCGGGAACTCAATGAGCAGTTCTTC.

The V call is TRBV19, the J call TRBJ2-7; D is unresolved. Between the trimmed V and J ends, which lost 1 base and 4 bases, there was a span of 14 bases. This CDR3 contains 15 residues. The germline CDR1 and CDR2 sequences are LNHDA and SQIVND (reference sequence). The CDR3 nucleotides are TGTGCCAGTAGTATAGCTGTCGCAGGAAATTACGAGCAGTACTTC. This gives the protein CASSIAVAGNYEQYF.